This T cell receptor (beta chain) was captured by sequencing in a study of beta chain features in type 1 diabetes. Points from the study as a whole: Significant though moderate, a shortening of TCRB CDR3s appeared in all four CD4+ subsets of Type 1 diabetes patients.

This clone was picked up a small number of times. Its antigen remains unidentified. Expressed TCRB transcripts were sequenced, since all the RNA that had been isolated was reverse transcribed. TCRdb's table, derived via immunoSEQ multiplex PCR, lists solely in-frame clones and lacks some. This table has about 370,000 clones, 9.6% appearing once. CDR1 is MNHNY, CDR2 SVGAGI, per germline (reference sequence). This CDR3 comprises 15 residues. V gave up 5 bases and J gave up 5 bases; unmatched junction bases: 8. This sequence originates from a man aged 30-40 years with type 1 diabetes. The sequenced material came from central memory CD4+ T cells from blood. The rearrangement joins TRBV6-6 to TRBJ2-5; 10 nucleotides align to TRBD1. The CDR3 coding sequence is TGTGCCAGCAGTCTAGACAGGGGGCGCGGGGAGACCCAGTACTTC. Its protein product is CASSLDRGRGETQYF.